This T cell receptor beta chain came from a study of blood T cell repertoires in COVID-19. On the study more broadly: Some COVID-19 samples were acute and others convalescent; all came from the United States, Italy and Spain. T cells, B-cell-depleted T cells, or PBMCs provided the cDNA or gDNA that served as material.

As handled by the study authors: Estimates of nucleated cell counts were drawn from the amplification of reference gene primers. Here immunoSEQ multiplex PCR was the method, and the copy in TCRdb shows in-frame clones only, minus some. V and J calls and clone size follow that table, whereas D and trimming were derived from the DNA. The profile shows over 200,000 clones, 80% of them singletons. This CDR3 has 15 residues. V was clipped by 7 bases and J by 4 bases; unmatched bases: 13. Per the germline V gene, CDR1 is SGDLS and CDR2 is YYNGEE. Input material: peripheral blood. V and J are TRBV9 and TRBJ2-7, with 8 nucleotides matching TRBD2. This receptor was identified in a human donor in a cohort sampled during active COVID-19. The CDR3 reads CASSVQAGVLYEQYF. CDR3 nucleotide sequence: TGTGCCAGCTCGGTACAAGCGGGAGTTCTGTACGAGCAGTACTTC.